These T cell receptor beta chains were read from a single sample in a study of blood T cell repertoires in COVID-19. Produced via immunoSEQ multiplex PCR; TCRdb's table is partial and in-frame only. This sample has about 250,000 clones, with around 88% found just once. The sample consisted of peripheral blood. Every receptor here comes from a woman older than 75 with COVID-19, enrolled during active disease. Both conserved end residues are part of each CDR3. The D gene is left open where the match is weak. A clone size is listed for some rows: how often the clone was seen (once, few, many), or a class if it is expanded.

CSVQTWGAEAFF	TGCAGCGTTCAGACGTGGGGGGCTGAAGCTTTCTTT	.	12	TRBJ1-1	TRBV29-1	.
CASSEYETQYF	TGTGCCAGCAGTGAATATGAGACCCAGTACTTC	.	11	TRBJ2-5	TRBV6-1	.
CASGRGAIEKLFF	TGTGCCAGCGGGCGGGGGGCGATTGAAAAACTGTTTTTT	.	13	TRBJ1-4	TRBV2	few
CASTRELGPQHF	TGTGCCAGCACCCGGGAGTTAGGGCCCCAGCATTTT	.	12	TRBJ1-5	TRBV28	.
CASSPTGQGNYGYTF	TGTGCCAGCAGTCCTACCGGACAGGGTAACTATGGCTACACCTTC	TRBD1	15	TRBJ1-2	TRBV27	.
CASRGQSNTEAFF	TGTGCCAGCAGAGGACAGTCGAACACTGAAGCTTTCTTT	.	13	TRBJ1-1	TRBV6-4	.
CASSEPPPGRGRVEAFF	TGTGCCAGCAGTGAACCTCCCCCGGGCAGGGGCCGGGTTGAAGCTTTCTTT	.	17	TRBJ1-1	TRBV6-1	.
CASSRDSNSPLHF	TGTGCCAGCAGCCGGGACAGTAATTCACCCCTCCACTTT	TRBD1	13	TRBJ1-6	TRBV6-2/TRBV6-3	.
CASSQDFSGVETQYF	TGCGCCAGCAGCCAAGATTTTAGCGGGGTAGAGACCCAGTACTTC	TRBD2	15	TRBJ2-5	TRBV4-1	.
CASSQDLGTGYTEAFF	TGCGCCAGCAGCCAAGATCTTGGGACAGGATACACTGAAGCTTTCTTT	TRBD1	16	TRBJ1-1	TRBV4-3	.
CASSLVASVRGTEAFF	TGCGCCAGCAGCTTGGTCGCCAGCGTCCGGGGAACTGAAGCTTTCTTT	.	16	TRBJ1-1	TRBV5-1	.
CASSVGGSNTEAFF	TGTGCCAGCAGTGTAGGCGGATCGAACACTGAAGCTTTCTTT	.	14	TRBJ1-1	TRBV2	.
CAGNLETGGKAFF	TGTGCCGGGAATTTAGAGACAGGGGGTAAAGCTTTCTTT	TRBD1	13	TRBJ1-1	TRBV2	once
CAWSVGGAGGNTIYF	TGTGCCTGGAGTGTAGGGGGGGCAGGTGGAAACACCATATATTTT	.	15	TRBJ1-3	TRBV30	.
CATAPGNYGYTF	TGTGCCACCGCACCAGGGAACTATGGCTACACCTTC	.	12	TRBJ1-2	TRBV12-3/TRBV12-4	few
CASSSGVSYNSPLHF	TGTGCCTCGTCGAGTGGTGTCTCCTATAATTCACCCCTCCACTTT	.	15	TRBJ1-6	TRBV19	.
CASWARNYGYTF	TGTGCCAGCTGGGCCAGGAACTATGGCTACACCTTC	.	12	TRBJ1-2	TRBV28	few
CASSPRAGNTIYF	TGTGCCAGCAGCCCCAGGGCGGGAAACACCATATATTTT	.	13	TRBJ1-3	TRBV28	.
CASTSPREDTDTQYF	TGTGCCAGCACCTCCCCCAGGGAAGACACAGATACGCAGTATTTT	.	15	TRBJ2-3	TRBV28	.
CASSEGRTPGTGNTGELFF	TGTGCCAGCAGTGAAGGAAGGACTCCCGGGACAGGTAATACCGGGGAGCTGTTTTTT	TRBD1	19	TRBJ2-2	TRBV6-1	.
CASSFTTLTGELFF	TGTGCCAGCAGTTTCACGACTCTCACCGGGGAGCTGTTTTTT	.	14	TRBJ2-2	TRBV27	.
CASSPRALARDTQYF	TGTGCCAGCAGCCCGAGAGCACTAGCTAGAGATACGCAGTATTTT	.	15	TRBJ2-3	TRBV3-1/TRBV3-2	.
CASRGQINEKLFF	TGTGCCAGCCGGGGACAGATTAATGAAAAACTGTTTTTT	TRBD1	13	TRBJ1-4	TRBV12-3/TRBV12-4	.
CASSLANKMGGTDTQYF	TGCGCCAGCAGCTTGGCCAATAAAATGGGAGGCACAGATACGCAGTATTTT	.	17	TRBJ2-3	TRBV5-1	.
CATSDFLGAGGTDTQYF	TGTGCCACCAGTGATTTTTTGGGGGCAGGGGGCACAGATACGCAGTATTTT	.	17	TRBJ2-3	TRBV24-1	.
CASSPPSSTGGETQYF	TGTGCCAGCTCACCACCGTCGTCTACAGGGGGAGAGACCCAGTACTTC	TRBD1	16	TRBJ2-5	TRBV18	once
CASSQMGSGGPQETQYF	TGTGCCAGCAGCCAGATGGGAAGCGGGGGGCCCCAAGAGACCCAGTACTTC	TRBD2	17	TRBJ2-5	TRBV3-1/TRBV3-2	.
CASSPGTGAFSGNTIYF	TGTGCCAGCTCACCAGGGACAGGCGCTTTCTCTGGAAACACCATATATTTT	TRBD1	17	TRBJ1-3	TRBV18	.
CASSLQGRETQYF	TGTGCCAGCAGTTTGCAGGGGCGAGAGACCCAGTACTTC	.	13	TRBJ2-5	TRBV12-3/TRBV12-4	.
CASSVLAGVGEGTQYF	TGTGCCAGCAGCGTCCTAGCGGGGGTTGGGGAGGGGACCCAGTACTTC	TRBD2	16	TRBJ2-5	TRBV9	.
CASSLVGTQGSPLHF	TGCGCCAGCAGCTTGGTTGGGACACAGGGTTCACCCCTCCACTTT	.	15	TRBJ1-6	TRBV5-1	.
CASSRGTSGGALNIQYF	TGTGCCAGCAGCCGCGGGACTAGCGGGGGGGCCTTGAACATTCAGTACTTC	TRBD2	17	TRBJ2-4	TRBV3-1/TRBV3-2	once
CATSVGQGRDYGYTF	TGTGCCACCAGTGTTGGACAGGGAAGAGACTATGGCTACACCTTC	TRBD1	15	TRBJ1-2	TRBV24-1	once
CASSGQGGQPQHF	TGTGCCAGCAGTGGACAGGGGGGACAGCCCCAGCATTTT	TRBD1	13	TRBJ1-5	TRBV7-2	.
CASSREDGQPQHF	TGTGCCAGTAGTAGGGAGGACGGACAGCCCCAGCATTTT	.	13	TRBJ1-5	TRBV19	.
CALGVSGTNEQYF	TGTGCCTTGGGGGTCTCCGGGACTAACGAGCAGTACTTC	TRBD2	13	TRBJ2-7	TRBV28	once
CASSPTLGLAGAQEQFF	TGTGCCAGCAGCCCCACCCTGGGACTAGCGGGGGCCCAGGAGCAGTTCTTC	TRBD2	17	TRBJ2-1	TRBV3-1/TRBV3-2	.